The rows below give T cell receptor beta chains drawn from one sample of a study of cytomegalovirus exposure and HLA in healthy donors. Produced via immunoSEQ multiplex PCR; TCRdb's table is partial and in-frame only. The sample has 99,000 or so clones, 65% to 85% seen once. The sample comprised PBMCs. All receptors derive from a man younger than 35 in good health and CMV-seronegative. The CDR3 runs from the conserved cysteine through the conserved F or W. The D gene is left open where the match is weak. The size of a clone is reported for some rows only, either as once, few or many, or as a class for expanded clones.

J | V | D | size | length | CDR3 | DNA
TRBJ1-1 | TRBV5-4 | . | . | 11 | CASSMTGEAFF | TGTGCCAGCAGCATGACGGGTGAAGCTTTCTTT
TRBJ2-7 | TRBV10-3 | TRBD1 | . | 16 | CAISDSGQSISYEQYF | TGTGCCATCAGTGATTCGGGACAGTCAATCTCCTACGAGCAGTACTTC
TRBJ2-7 | TRBV7-9 | TRBD1 | . | 13 | CASSFGDSYEQYF | TGTGCCAGCAGCTTTGGGGACAGCTACGAGCAGTACTTC
TRBJ2-7 | TRBV2 | TRBD1 | . | 15 | CASSIRDRGVHEQYF | TGTGCCAGCAGCATCCGCGACAGGGGGGTCCACGAGCAGTACTTC
TRBJ1-6 | TRBV4-1 | . | . | 13 | CASSPIGNSPLHF | TGCGCCAGCAGCCCTATTGGTAATTCACCCCTCCACTTT
TRBJ2-1 | TRBV30 | TRBD2 | once | 14 | CAWREREDYNEQFF | TGTGCCTGGAGGGAGCGGGAGGATTACAATGAGCAGTTCTTC
TRBJ2-3 | TRBV25-1 | . | . | 17 | CASSEAPFGLSTDTQYF | TGTGCCAGCAGTGAAGCACCTTTCGGACTGAGCACAGATACGCAGTATTTT
TRBJ2-1 | TRBV11-2 | . | . | 11 | CASSLGHPQFF | TGTGCCAGCAGCTTGGGACATCCGCAGTTCTTC
TRBJ2-1 | TRBV5-1 | . | . | 12 | CASSFSNNEQFF | TGCGCCAGCAGCTTTTCCAACAATGAGCAGTTCTTC
TRBJ2-1 | TRBV9 | TRBD2 | few | 14 | CASSVSGGNNEQFF | TGTGCCAGCAGCGTAAGCGGGGGAAACAATGAGCAGTTCTTC
TRBJ2-7 | TRBV6-1 | TRBD2 | few | 16 | CASSVKGAGPLYEQYF | TGTGCCAGCAGTGTGAAGGGAGCGGGACCACTCTACGAGCAGTACTTC
TRBJ1-1 | TRBV7-6 | . | few | 14 | CASSPGHLNTEAFF | TGTGCCAGCAGCCCGGGACACCTGAACACTGAAGCTTTCTTT
TRBJ2-7 | TRBV7-9 | TRBD1 | few | 14 | CASSPRTGINEQYF | TGTGCCAGCAGCCCTCGGACAGGGATAAACGAGCAGTACTTC
TRBJ2-1 | TRBV28 | TRBD2 | . | 14 | CAISSGGASNEQFF | TGTGCCATCAGTAGCGGGGGGGCTTCCAATGAGCAGTTCTTC
TRBJ2-3 | TRBV9 | TRBD2 | . | 15 | CASSPWTSRWGTQYF | TGTGCCAGCAGCCCCTGGACTAGTCGGTGGGGTACGCAGTATTTT
TRBJ2-1 | TRBV20-1 | . | once | 11 | CSARDSGEQFF | TGCAGTGCTCGGGACTCCGGTGAGCAGTTCTTC
TRBJ2-1 | TRBV7-2 | . | once | 17 | CASSLVFGGVTRNEQFF | TGTGCCAGCAGCTTAGTGTTCGGGGGAGTGACGAGGAATGAGCAGTTCTTC
TRBJ2-1 | TRBV28 | TRBD1 | . | 14 | CASSPGQGSSEQFF | TGTGCCAGCAGTCCCGGACAGGGGTCCAGTGAGCAGTTCTTC
TRBJ2-7 | TRBV2 | . | . | 14 | CASSARRGTYEQYF | TGTGCCAGCAGTGCGCGCAGGGGCACCTACGAGCAGTACTTC
TRBJ2-1 | TRBV13 | . | . | 13 | CASSLEAGDEQFF | TGTGCCAGCAGCTTAGAAGCAGGGGATGAGCAGTTCTTC
TRBJ2-1 | TRBV4-1 | . | . | 16 | CASSQNRRVPGNEQFF | TGCGCCAGCAGCCAGAATAGGAGGGTCCCGGGCAATGAGCAGTTCTTC
TRBJ2-7 | TRBV29-1 | . | few | 13 | CSAQKDTTYEQYF | TGCAGCGCCCAAAAGGACACCACCTACGAGCAGTACTTC
TRBJ2-2 | TRBV11-2 | TRBD1 | . | 15 | CASRPTGVQTGELFF | TGTGCCAGCAGACCAACAGGGGTACAAACCGGGGAGCTGTTTTTT
TRBJ2-1 | TRBV19 | TRBD2 | . | 16 | CASSISLASEWYEQFF | TGTGCCAGTAGTATTTCACTAGCGTCGGAGTGGTATGAGCAGTTCTTC
TRBJ2-7 | TRBV28 | . | . | 15 | CASSSSWGSRREQYF | TGTGCCAGCAGTTCCTCTTGGGGTTCCCGGAGGGAGCAGTACTTC
TRBJ2-1 | TRBV9 | TRBD2 | . | 15 | CASSLGLAGVIEQFF | TGTGCCAGCAGCCTCGGACTAGCGGGAGTCATTGAGCAGTTCTTC